The 10 T cell receptor beta chains in this list originate from one sample, sequenced in a study of response to subunit inactivated influenza vaccine. MiXCR was run by TCRdb on the RT-PCR reads, yielding one entry per CDR3 protein. The data contain 650,000 to 850,000 distinct CDR3 sequences, roughly 14% of them singletons. This specimen was PBMCs from blood, taken 14 days before vaccination. Source of these receptors: a man between 45 and 60 years old who received an inactivated influenza vaccine.

This clonotype came up a few times. J is TRBJ1-2 and V is TRBV29-1, with D possibly matching TRBD1 (5 bases). The length of the CDR3 is 13 residues. Germline CDR1 and CDR2: SQVTM and ANQGSEA. Trimming took off 5 bases at V and 3 bases at J, with 13 bases between the two ends. The CDR3 reads CSVRSGRDYGYTF. CDR3 bases: TGCAGCGTTCGATCGGGCAGGGACTATGGCTACACCTTC.

The chain joins TRBV6-5 to TRBJ2-1, with D perhaps TRBD2 (6 bases). The CDR3 has 15 residues. V lost 2 bases and J 9 bases, leaving 17 bases between the germline ends. From germline, CDR1 is MNHEY and CDR2 SVGAGI. The CDR3 reads CASSYVASVRREQFF. CDR3 in DNA: TGTGCCAGCAGTTACGTGGCTAGCGTGAGGCGTGAGCAGTTCTTC.

This chain links TRBV6-1 with TRBJ1-5; 9 nucleotides agree with TRBD1. The CDR3 totals 15 residues. With V trimmed by 6 bases and J by 1 base, 4 bases remained unmatched. Germline V gene lookup returns CDR1 MNHNS and CDR2 SASEGT. The CDR3 loop reads CASRPQGASNQPQHF. In DNA, the CDR3 is TGTGCCAGCAGGCCACAGGGGGCAAGCAATCAGCCCCAGCATTTT.

The chain joins TRBV12-3 or TRBV12-4 to TRBJ2-6; perhaps TRBD1 as D (6 bases). The CDR3 runs 17 residues. The CDR3 here is CTFSPFPQGTGANVLTF. CDR3 nucleotide sequence: TGTACCTTCAGTCCTTTCCCACAGGGAACTGGGGCCAACGTCCTGACTTTC.

Many counts were recorded for this clonotype. The V gene is TRBV28, the J gene TRBJ2-7, with 9 bases matching TRBD2. The CDR3 totals 15 residues. The germline CDR1 and CDR2 sequences are MDHEN and SYDVKM. Trimming removed 6 bases from V and 4 bases from J; junction bases left unmatched: 10. The CDR3 protein is CASSPTSGVPYEQYF. Here the CDR3 DNA reads TGTGCCAGCAGCCCGACTAGCGGAGTCCCTTACGAGCAGTACTTC.

A few counts support this clonotype. This sequence joins TRBV5-6 and TRBJ2-1; D remains ambiguous. This CDR3 is 14 amino acids long. Per the germline V gene, CDR1 is SGHDT and CDR2 is YYEEEE. V lost 2 bases and J lost 4, with 10 bases in between. CDR3 DNA: TGTGCCAGCAGCTTTATAGAATTTTACAATGAGCAGTTCTTC. Amino acids: CASSFIEFYNEQFF.

There are a few counts of this clonotype. V gene TRBV6-1 combines with J gene TRBJ1-5, with D perhaps TRBD1 (5 bases). Germline CDR1 and CDR2: MNHNS and SASEGT. This CDR3 has 15 residues. Between the trimmed V and J ends, which lost 1 base and 5 bases, there was a span of 12 bases. CDR3: CASSEVRGIDQPQHF. The DNA of the CDR3 is TGTGCCAGCAGTGAAGTACGGGGGATCGATCAGCCCCAGCATTTT.

The sample holds a few counts of this clonotype. The V gene is TRBV20-1, the J gene TRBJ2-7; TRBD2 matches 12 bases. After removal of 2 bases from V and 3 bases from J, the junction contained 8 bases not matched to a gene. This CDR3 comprises 16 residues. Germline V gene sequence: CDR1 DFQATT, CDR2 SNEGSKA (reference sequence). The CDR3 region has the DNA TGCAGTGCTAGACCTCGGACTAGCGGGACCTACTACGAGCAGTACTTC. It encodes CSARPRTSGTYYEQYF.

This clonotype was counted at least ten times. V is TRBV29-1 and J is TRBJ2-5; no clear D gene. Germline V gives CDR1 SQVTM, CDR2 ANQGSEA. The V gene lost 2 bases and the J gene lost 5 bases, with 9 bases spanning the gap. The CDR3 runs 12 residues. The CDR3 reads CSVEKGRETQYF. The CDR3 coding sequence is TGCAGCGTTGAAAAGGGTCGGGAGACCCAGTACTTC.

The V call is TRBV5-1, the J call TRBJ1-2; a possible D gene is TRBD1 (6 bases). V was trimmed by 5 bases and J by 4 bases, leaving 12 bases between them. Per germline, CDR1 SGHRS and CDR2 YFSETQ. The CDR3 totals 13 residues. The CDR3 nucleotides read TGCGCCAGCAGTTACAGGGATTTCTATGGCTACACCTTC. This sequence encodes CASSYRDFYGYTF.